Presented here are 27 T cell receptor beta chains from one specimen sequenced in a study of PD-1 blockade in classical Hodgkin lymphoma. Assay: immunoSEQ multiplex PCR; the TCRdb copy retains only in-frame clones and omits some. The sample has 9,300 or so clones; 70% to 85% are singletons. Described time point: cycle 4 day 1 (C4D1), after less than 7 weeks of nivolumab. Brentuximab vedotin exposure varied among the patients, all of whom had relapsed after autologous stem cell transplantation. Investigators obtained CD8+ T cells from thawed PBMCs by magnetic negative selection. The sequencing here drew on CD8+ T cells from blood, taken before the fourth cycle of nivolumab. These TCRs come from a human donor with classical Hodgkin lymphoma.

The chain uses TRBV7-2 and TRBJ2-7; D is ambiguous. Germline V gene data show CDR1 as SGHTA and CDR2 as FQGNSA. This CDR3 region has 16 residues. The germline V and J ends were trimmed by 4 bases and 3 bases, with 19 bases remaining between them. CDR3 in DNA: TGTGCCAGCAGCTCTAAAAACCAGAATTCTATCTACGAGCAGTACTTC. This gives the protein CASSSKNQNSIYEQYF.

The genes are TRBV11-3 and TRBJ2-7; tentative D call: TRBD1 (6 bases). The V end was cut by 0 bases, the J end by 3 bases, with 12 bases between. CDR3 size: 15 residues. Germline loops: CDR1 SGHNT, CDR2 YENEEA. CDR3 sequence: CASSLEPGQNYEQYF. In nucleotides, the CDR3 is TGTGCCAGCAGCTTAGAGCCGGGACAAAACTACGAGCAGTACTTC.

This rearrangement joins TRBV5-1 to TRBJ2-2; TRBD2 matches 7 bases. J was trimmed by 7 bases and V by 4 bases; bases with no gene match: 16. Germline lookup yields CDR1 SGHRS and CDR2 YFSETQ. The CDR3 runs 17 residues. The CDR3: CASSLSGAGVGDGELFF. The CDR3 DNA sequence: TGCGCCAGCAGCCTCAGCGGGGCGGGAGTCGGGGACGGGGAGCTGTTTTTT.

The chain uses TRBV29-1 and TRBJ2-1, with 10 positions matching TRBD1. This CDR3 comprises 14 residues. Trimming at V came to 7 bases and at J to 8 bases, leaving 11 bases not matched to a gene. Germline lookup yields CDR1 SQVTM and CDR2 ANQGSEA. CDR3 DNA: TGCAGCGCTGGGGATTCGGGACAGGGGTATGAGCAGTTCTTC. Translating it yields CSAGDSGQGYEQFF.

The V call is TRBV19, the J call TRBJ2-7, with D perhaps TRBD1 (5 bases). CDR3 length: 11 residues. Germline values: CDR1 LNHDA, CDR2 SQIVND (reference sequence). V dropped 11 bases and J dropped 3 bases, with 11 bases sitting between them. The CDR3 sequence is CASSTGYEQYF. The DNA for the CDR3 is TGTGCCTCATCTACAGGCTACGAGCAGTACTTC.

This chain joins TRBV9 and TRBJ2-1; D is unclear. This CDR3 comprises 13 residues. Germline V gene lookup returns CDR1 SGDLS and CDR2 YYNGEE. Trimming pared 4 bases from V and 5 bases from J, leaving 10 bases between. The CDR3 DNA is TGTGCCAGCAGCATCAGCAGTGACAATGAGCAGTTCTTC. It codes for CASSISSDNEQFF.

The CDR3 loop reads CASSFRQGREAFF. For the CDR3, the DNA is TGTGCCAGCAGCTTTAGGCAGGGGCGGGAAGCTTTCTTT. The V gene is TRBV7-2, the J gene TRBJ1-1; D is perhaps TRBD1 (6 bases). CDR1 is SGHTA, CDR2 FQGNSA, per germline. Trimming removed 3 bases from V and 8 bases from J, with 13 bases in between. This CDR3 is 13 amino acids long.

V and J are TRBV19 and TRBJ1-2; 8 nucleotides match TRBD1. V gave up 5 bases and J gave up 4 bases; unmatched junction bases: 6. Germline V gene sequence: CDR1 LNHDA, CDR2 SQIVND (reference sequence). The CDR3 extends over 14 amino acids. Here the CDR3 DNA reads TGTGCCAGTAGTTACGGGACAGGTCTCTATGGCTACACCTTC. Translation: CASSYGTGLYGYTF.

The V and J genes are TRBV19 and TRBJ2-7; D uncertain. V was pared by 6 bases and J by 0 bases, with 15 bases between. Per the germline V gene, CDR1 is LNHDA and CDR2 is SQIVND (reference sequence). The CDR3 contains 15 residues. The CDR3 protein is CASSDGPSSSYEQYF. CDR3 DNA sequence: TGTGCCAGTAGCGACGGTCCCTCAAGCTCCTACGAGCAGTACTTC.

The chain recombines TRBV4-1 with TRBJ2-7; D remains unclear. V lost 1 base, J lost 3 bases, and 10 bases lay in between. This CDR3 contains 14 residues. Germline V lookup: CDR1 MGHRA, CDR2 YSYEKL. The CDR3 sequence is CASSQGPEDYEQYF. CDR3 DNA: TGCGCCAGCAGCCAAGGGCCGGAAGACTACGAGCAGTACTTC.

V is TRBV6-5 and J is TRBJ2-7; maybe TRBD1 (5 bases). V lost 0 bases and J lost 3, with 15 bases in between. Germline CDR1 is MNHEY and CDR2 is SVGAGI. The CDR3 loop spans 16 amino acids. CDR3 amino acids: CASSYSLAGLGYEQYF. CDR3 nucleotides: TGTGCCAGCAGTTACTCTCTTGCAGGGCTCGGCTACGAGCAGTACTTC.

The gene calls are TRBV30 and TRBJ2-7; D not certain. The V and J ends lost 2 bases and 6 bases respectively, with 17 bases between them. CDR1 is GTSNPN, CDR2 SVGIG, per germline (reference sequence). The length of the CDR3 is 14 residues. The CDR3 sequence: CAWSLEGLLFEQYF. The CDR3 DNA follows: TGTGCCTGGAGTCTTGAAGGGCTCCTGTTCGAGCAGTACTTC.

The chain combines TRBV25-1 with TRBJ2-1, with a tentative D call TRBD1 (5 bases). The germline V gene has CDR1 MGHDK and CDR2 SYGVNS. The CDR3 runs 13 residues. V lost 4 bases and J 4 bases, leaving 8 bases between the germline ends. DNA of the CDR3: TGTGCCAGCAGTGCCGACAGTTACAATGAGCAGTTCTTC. Translated: CASSADSYNEQFF.

V usage is TRBV2 and J usage is TRBJ1-1; D call uncertain. The germline gives CDR1 SNHLY, CDR2 FYNNEI. The V end was cut by 3 bases, the J end by 0 bases, with 8 bases between. The CDR3 sequence is 14 residues long. DNA of the CDR3: TGTGCCAGCAGTGAGGAGGCCATGAACACTGAAGCTTTCTTT. Protein sequence: CASSEEAMNTEAFF.

The J gene is TRBJ2-5, the V gene TRBV11-1; the match to TRBD2 covers 11 bases. CDR1 SGHAT and CDR2 FQDESV come from the germline V gene (reference sequence). This CDR3 region has 15 residues. V lost 5 bases and J lost 4; bases outside the gene matches: 6. The CDR3, as DNA: TGTGCCAGCAGCGCTGGGACTAGCGGAGGAGAGACCCAGTACTTC. Translating it yields CASSAGTSGGETQYF. The entire variable domain, with the rest obtained from reference TRBV11-1 and TRBJ2-5, is as follows: EAEVAQSPRYKITEKSQAVAFWCDPISGHATLYWYRQILGQGPELLVQFQDESVVDDSQLPKDRFSAERLKGVDSTLKIQPAELGDSAMYLCASSAGTSGGETQYFGPGTRLLVL.

The CDR3 nucleotides are TGTGCCAGTACCCTTGCCCCGGGGTCAGATACGCAGTATTTT. This codes for CASTLAPGSDTQYF. The V and J genes are TRBV19 and TRBJ2-3; D perhaps matches TRBD2 (5 bases). The germline gives CDR1 LNHDA, CDR2 SQIVND (reference sequence). The CDR3 is 14 residues long. V lost 7 bases, J lost 4 bases, and 15 bases lay in between.

The chain combines TRBV27 with TRBJ1-6, with 7 bases aligning to TRBD1. J gave up 8 bases and V 8 bases, and 12 bases lay outside the gene matches. The CDR3 totals 15 residues. Germline CDR1 MNHEY, CDR2 SMNVEV (reference sequence). The CDR3, as DNA: TGTGCCAGCTCTTTATTCGGAGGGGGCTATTCACCCCTCCACTTT. This gives the protein CASSLFGGGYSPLHF.

This chain connects TRBV9 to TRBJ2-7, with unresolved D. Germline CDR1 SGDLS, CDR2 YYNGEE. The V end lost 5 bases, the J end lost 2 bases, and 14 bases lay between the germline ends. CDR3 length equals 14 residues. In nucleotides, the CDR3 is TGTGCCAGCAGTCCCGGACCTAATCCCTACGAGCAGTACTTC. Protein product: CASSPGPNPYEQYF. The variable domain in full, completed from reference TRBV9 and TRBJ2-7, reads DSGVTQTPKHLITATGQRVTLRCSPRSGDLSVYWYQQSLDQGLQFLIQYYNGEERAKGNILERFSAQQFPDLHSELNLSSLELGDSALYFCASSPGPNPYEQYFGPGTRLTVT.

The J gene is TRBJ1-1, the V gene TRBV7-6; unclear D gene. The CDR3 is made up of 13 amino acids. The ends were cut back, 1 base at V and 1 base at J, with 4 bases in the middle. CDR1 and CDR2 from the germline V gene are SGHVS and FNYEAQ. The CDR3 DNA sequence: TGTGCCAGCAGCTTAGTGGAGAACACTGAAGCTTTCTTT. It specifies CASSLVENTEAFF.

The chain links TRBV28 to TRBJ2-1; 14 nucleotides match TRBD2. J lost 8 bases, V lost 5 bases, and 8 bases had no gene match. Looked up from germline, CDR1 is MDHEN and CDR2 is SYDVKM. The CDR3 runs to 16 residues. This CDR3 reads CASSPWGTSGGDEQFF. The CDR3 DNA reads TGTGCCAGCAGTCCATGGGGGACTAGCGGGGGCGATGAGCAGTTCTTC.

The V gene is TRBV2, the J gene TRBJ2-7, with D maybe TRBD2 (7 bases). The CDR3 extends over 15 amino acids. Per germline, CDR1 SNHLY and CDR2 FYNNEI. Trimming left V 5 bases short and J 2 bases short, with 16 bases between. In DNA form, the CDR3 reads TGTGCCAGCAGTTTGTCGGGGGGCCCGGCCTACGAGCAGTACTTC. It yields the protein CASSLSGGPAYEQYF.

This chain uses TRBV7-9 with TRBJ1-4; 8 nucleotides line up with TRBD1. The junction had 5 bases not matched to a gene; V was cut back by 6 bases and J by 5 bases. Germline lookup yields CDR1 SEHNR and CDR2 FQNEAQ (reference sequence). The CDR3 has 14 residues. As DNA, the CDR3 is TGTGCCAGCAGTCTCGACAGGGGAAATGAAAAACTGTTTTTT. Translating it yields CASSLDRGNEKLFF.

The chain employs TRBV11-1 and TRBJ2-1; 7 nucleotides agree with TRBD1. The junction had 7 bases not matched to a gene; V was cut back by 5 bases and J by 6 bases. This CDR3 comprises 14 residues. Germline CDR1 reads SGHAT; CDR2 reads FQDESV (reference sequence). CDR3 DNA sequence: TGTGCCAGCAGCCACAGACAGGGTGGCAATGAGCAGTTCTTC. Its protein product is CASSHRQGGNEQFF.

The rearrangement joins TRBV27 to TRBJ2-7; D remains ambiguous. The germline V gene has CDR1 MNHEY and CDR2 SMNVEV (reference sequence). Trimming removed 3 bases from V and 0 bases from J, with 9 bases in between. This CDR3 is built from 14 residues. CDR3 region: CASSLGASSYEQYF. The CDR3 coding sequence is TGTGCCAGCAGTTTGGGCGCGAGCTCCTACGAGCAGTACTTC.

This chain links TRBV4-1 with TRBJ1-5; D is perhaps TRBD1 (6 bases). This CDR3 has 17 amino acids. Germline assignment: CDR1 MGHRA and CDR2 YSYEKL. V lost 0 bases to trimming and J lost 5 bases, with 17 bases between them. This CDR3 reads CASSQDIPGAIDQPQHF. CDR3 sequence (DNA): TGCGCCAGCAGCCAAGATATTCCGGGGGCGATAGATCAGCCCCAGCATTTT.

The chain is built from TRBV7-9 and TRBJ2-3, with D perhaps TRBD2 (6 bases). Germline lookup yields CDR1 SEHNR and CDR2 FQNEAQ (reference sequence). The CDR3 sequence is 14 residues long. V dropped 4 bases and J dropped 2 bases, with 10 bases sitting between them. The CDR3 DNA reads TGTGCCAGCAGCTCGGCGGGGTCCACAGATACGCAGTATTTT. This sequence encodes CASSSAGSTDTQYF.

J is TRBJ2-4 and V is TRBV7-9; 8 bases agree with TRBD2. This CDR3 is 12 amino acids long. Germline lookup yields CDR1 SEHNR and CDR2 FQNEAQ (reference sequence). J was trimmed by 16 bases and V by 5 bases; bases with no gene match: 10. CDR3 loop: CASSRGGGPTYF. CDR3 coding DNA: TGTGCCAGCAGCCGAGGCGGGGGGCCCACATACTTC.